This T cell receptor beta chain stems from a study of breast tumors, draining lymph nodes, adjacent tissues. Breast cancer patients provided tissue from their axillary draining lymph nodes. Findings of the study overall: That most tumor T cells come from lymph nodes remained unproven.

TCRdb re-analysed the multiplex PCR reads in MiXCR, keeping a single row per CDR3 protein. The sample has approximately 180,000 distinct CDR3 sequences, roughly 35% seen once. At least ten counts were recorded for this clonotype. Its antigen is undetermined. The germline V gene has CDR1 WSHSY and CDR2 SAAADI. Trimming took 4 bases from V and 5 from J, leaving 11 bases between them. CDR3 length: 13 amino acids. The sequence was obtained from a female donor with breast cancer. Some clones in this sample may be carry-over from other donors' samples. Sequencing used axillary lymph node tissue. The rearrangement joins TRBV10-2 to TRBJ2-5; weak D call: TRBD1 (5 bases). As DNA, the CDR3 is TGCGCCAGCAGTGGATGGGCAGGGGAGACCCAGTACTTC. Translating it yields CASSGWAGETQYF.